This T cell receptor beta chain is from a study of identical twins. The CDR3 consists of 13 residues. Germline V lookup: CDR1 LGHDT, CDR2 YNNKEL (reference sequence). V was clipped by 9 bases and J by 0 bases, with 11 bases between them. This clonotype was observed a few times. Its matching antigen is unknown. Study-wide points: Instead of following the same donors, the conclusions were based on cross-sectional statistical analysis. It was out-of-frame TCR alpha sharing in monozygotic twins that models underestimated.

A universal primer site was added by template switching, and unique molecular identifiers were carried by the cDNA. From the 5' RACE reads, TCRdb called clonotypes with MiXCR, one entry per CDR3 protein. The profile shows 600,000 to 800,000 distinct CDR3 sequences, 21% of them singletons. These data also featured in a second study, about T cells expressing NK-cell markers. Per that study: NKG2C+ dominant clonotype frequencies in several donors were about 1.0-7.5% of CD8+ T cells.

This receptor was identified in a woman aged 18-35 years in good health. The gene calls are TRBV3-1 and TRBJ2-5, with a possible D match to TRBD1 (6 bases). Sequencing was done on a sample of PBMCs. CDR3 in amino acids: CASRDTNQETQYF. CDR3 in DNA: TGTGCCAGTCGGGACACCAACCAAGAGACCCAGTACTTC.